The source of this T cell receptor beta chain is a study of OX40 agonist ivuxolimab in advanced cancers. Turning to the study itself: Patients were dosed intravenously with ivuxolimab at 0.01 to 10 mg/kg every 2 weeks. Study-wide results and caveats: Low normalized T-cell clonal expansion also characterized some of the nonresponders.

V lost 6 bases and J lost 9; bases outside the gene matches: 13. The CDR3 is 15 residues long. Germline V lookup: CDR1 MNHEY, CDR2 SVGAGI. Libraries were prepared by immunoSEQ multiplex PCR; TCRdb keeps only in-frame clonotypes and omits some of them. The data hold around 34,000 clones, with about 88% observed a single time. Remarks on this clone: Its specificity is unknown.

The receptor's source is an adult with an advanced solid tumor such as melanoma, head and neck, liver or kidney cancer. The rearrangement links TRBV6-5 to TRBJ2-1, with 8 bases aligning to TRBD2. The sample consisted of CD4+ or CD8+ T cells sorted from blood, taken in a trial of the OX40 agonist ivuxolimab. CDR3 bases: TGTGCCAGCAGCCGACGGGGGGGACTACAGGTTGAGCAGTTCTTC. Translating it yields CASSRRGGLQVEQFF.